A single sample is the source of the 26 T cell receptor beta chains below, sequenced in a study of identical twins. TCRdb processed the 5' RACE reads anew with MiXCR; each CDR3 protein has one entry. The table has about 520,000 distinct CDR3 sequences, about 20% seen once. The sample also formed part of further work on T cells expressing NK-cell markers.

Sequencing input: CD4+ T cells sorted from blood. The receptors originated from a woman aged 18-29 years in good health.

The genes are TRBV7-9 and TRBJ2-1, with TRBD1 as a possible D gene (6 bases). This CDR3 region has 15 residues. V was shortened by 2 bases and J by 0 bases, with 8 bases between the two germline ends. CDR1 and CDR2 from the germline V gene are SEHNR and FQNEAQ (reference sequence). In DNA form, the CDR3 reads TGTGCCAGCAGCTTACAGGGGAGCTCCTACAATGAGCAGTTCTTC. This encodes CASSLQGSSYNEQFF.

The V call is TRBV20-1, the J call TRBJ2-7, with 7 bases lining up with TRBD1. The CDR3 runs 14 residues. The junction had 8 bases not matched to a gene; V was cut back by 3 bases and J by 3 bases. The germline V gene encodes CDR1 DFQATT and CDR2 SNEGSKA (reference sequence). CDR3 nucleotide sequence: TGCAGTGCTAGTAGGGACAGTCGACACTACGAGCAGTACTTC. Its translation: CSASRDSRHYEQYF.

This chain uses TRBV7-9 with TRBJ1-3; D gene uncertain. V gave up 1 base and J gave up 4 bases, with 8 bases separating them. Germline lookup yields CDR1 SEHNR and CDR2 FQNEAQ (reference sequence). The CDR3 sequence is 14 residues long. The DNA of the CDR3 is TGTGCCAGCAGCTTAGAGGTCCGCGGAAACACCATATATTTT. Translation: CASSLEVRGNTIYF.

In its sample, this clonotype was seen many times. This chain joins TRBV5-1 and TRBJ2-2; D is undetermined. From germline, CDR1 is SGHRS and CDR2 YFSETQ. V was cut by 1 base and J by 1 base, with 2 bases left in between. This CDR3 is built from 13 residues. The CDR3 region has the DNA TGCGCCAGCAGCTTGTTGAACACCGGGGAGCTGTTTTTT. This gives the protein CASSLLNTGELFF.

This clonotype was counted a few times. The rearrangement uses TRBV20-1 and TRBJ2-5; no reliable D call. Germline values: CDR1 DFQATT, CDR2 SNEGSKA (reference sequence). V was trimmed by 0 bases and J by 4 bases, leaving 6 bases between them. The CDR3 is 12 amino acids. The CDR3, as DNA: TGCAGTGCTAGAGATCCAGGAGAGACCCAGTACTTC. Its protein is CSARDPGETQYF.

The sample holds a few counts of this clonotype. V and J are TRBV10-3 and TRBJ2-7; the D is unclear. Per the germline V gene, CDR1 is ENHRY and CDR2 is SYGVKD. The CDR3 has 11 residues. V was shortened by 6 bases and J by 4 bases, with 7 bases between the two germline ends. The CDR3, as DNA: TGTGCCATCAGAGGACGGTACGAGCAGTACTTC. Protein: CAIRGRYEQYF.

In DNA form, the CDR3 reads TGTGCCAGCAGTCCCGGGCCCTGGGCTGAGCAGTTCTTC. Its translation is CASSPGPWAEQFF. The rearrangement joins TRBV6-4 to TRBJ2-1; no clear D. The CDR3 sequence is 13 residues long. Germline CDR1 reads MRHNA; CDR2 reads SNTAGT. Trimming took off 5 bases at V and 9 bases at J, with 14 bases between the two ends.

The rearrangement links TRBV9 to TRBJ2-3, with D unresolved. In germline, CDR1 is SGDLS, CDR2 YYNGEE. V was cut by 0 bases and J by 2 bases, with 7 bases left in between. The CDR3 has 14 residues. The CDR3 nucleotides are TGTGCCAGCAGCGTAGCAACCCTCACAGATACGCAGTATTTT. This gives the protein CASSVATLTDTQYF.

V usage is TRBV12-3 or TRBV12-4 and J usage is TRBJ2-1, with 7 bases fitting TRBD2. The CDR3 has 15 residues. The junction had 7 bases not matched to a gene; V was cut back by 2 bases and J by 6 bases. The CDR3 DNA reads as TGTGCCAGCAGTTTATCGGCGGGAGCGGGCAATGAGCAGTTCTTC. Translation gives CASSLSAGAGNEQFF.

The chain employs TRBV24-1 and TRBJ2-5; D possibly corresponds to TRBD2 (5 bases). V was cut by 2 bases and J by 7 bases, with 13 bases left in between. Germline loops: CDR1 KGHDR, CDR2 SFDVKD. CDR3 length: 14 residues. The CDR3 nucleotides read TGTGCCACCAGTGATTCCCGGCAAGAGGGGACCCAGTACTTC. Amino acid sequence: CATSDSRQEGTQYF.

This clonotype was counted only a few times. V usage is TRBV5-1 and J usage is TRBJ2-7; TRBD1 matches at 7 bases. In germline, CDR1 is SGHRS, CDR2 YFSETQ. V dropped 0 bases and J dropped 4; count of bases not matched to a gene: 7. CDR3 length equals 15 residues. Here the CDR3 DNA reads TGCGCCAGCAGCTTGGTGACAGGGTACGGGTACGAGCAGTACTTC. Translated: CASSLVTGYGYEQYF.

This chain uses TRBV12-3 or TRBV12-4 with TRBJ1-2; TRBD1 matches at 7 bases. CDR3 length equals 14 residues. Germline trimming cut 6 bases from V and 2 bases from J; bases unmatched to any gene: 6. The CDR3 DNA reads TGTGCCAGCAGAGCAGGGACAGTGAACTATGGCTACACCTTC. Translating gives CASRAGTVNYGYTF.

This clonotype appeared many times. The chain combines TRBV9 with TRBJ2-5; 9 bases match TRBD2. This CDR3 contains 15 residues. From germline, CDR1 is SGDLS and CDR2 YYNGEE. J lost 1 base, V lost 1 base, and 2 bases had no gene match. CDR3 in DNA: TGTGCCAGCAGCGTACAACTAGCGGGCCAAGAGACCCAGTACTTC. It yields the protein CASSVQLAGQETQYF.

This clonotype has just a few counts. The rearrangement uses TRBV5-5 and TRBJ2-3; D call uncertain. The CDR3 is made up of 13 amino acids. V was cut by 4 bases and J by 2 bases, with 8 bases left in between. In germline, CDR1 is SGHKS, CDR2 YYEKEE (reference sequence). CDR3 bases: TGTGCCAGCAGCCAGATTTACACAGATACGCAGTATTTT. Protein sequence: CASSQIYTDTQYF.

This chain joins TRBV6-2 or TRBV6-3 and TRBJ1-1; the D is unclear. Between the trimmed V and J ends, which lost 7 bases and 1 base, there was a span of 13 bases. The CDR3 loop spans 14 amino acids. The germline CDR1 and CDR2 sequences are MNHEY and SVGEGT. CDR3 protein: CASTDPPGNTEAFF. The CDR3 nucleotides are TGTGCCAGCACGGATCCCCCAGGGAACACTGAAGCTTTCTTT.

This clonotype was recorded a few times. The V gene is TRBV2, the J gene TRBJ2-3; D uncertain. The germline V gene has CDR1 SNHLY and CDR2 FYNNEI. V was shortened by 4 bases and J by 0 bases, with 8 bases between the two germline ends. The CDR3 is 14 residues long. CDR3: CASSVTTSTDTQYF. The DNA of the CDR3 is TGTGCCAGCAGTGTAACGACTAGCACAGATACGCAGTATTTT. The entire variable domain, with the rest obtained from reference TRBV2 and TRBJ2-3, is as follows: EPEVTQTPSHQVTQMGQEVILRCVPISNHLYFYWYRQILGQKVEFLVSFYNNEISEKSEIFDDQFSVERPDGSNFTLKIRSTKLEDSAMYFCASSVTTSTDTQYFGPGTRLTVL.

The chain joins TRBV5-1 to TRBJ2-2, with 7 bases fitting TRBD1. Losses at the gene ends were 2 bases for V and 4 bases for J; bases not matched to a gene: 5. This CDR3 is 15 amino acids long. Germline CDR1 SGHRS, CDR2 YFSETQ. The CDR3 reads CASSFRDSSTGELFF. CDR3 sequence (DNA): TGCGCCAGCAGCTTCCGGGACAGCAGCACCGGGGAGCTGTTTTTT.

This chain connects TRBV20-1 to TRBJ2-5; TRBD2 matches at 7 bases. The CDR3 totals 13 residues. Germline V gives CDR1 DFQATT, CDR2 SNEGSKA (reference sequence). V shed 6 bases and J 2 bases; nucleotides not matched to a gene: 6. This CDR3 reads CSAPGLLQETQYF. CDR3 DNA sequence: TGCAGTGCCCCGGGACTACTACAAGAGACCCAGTACTTC.

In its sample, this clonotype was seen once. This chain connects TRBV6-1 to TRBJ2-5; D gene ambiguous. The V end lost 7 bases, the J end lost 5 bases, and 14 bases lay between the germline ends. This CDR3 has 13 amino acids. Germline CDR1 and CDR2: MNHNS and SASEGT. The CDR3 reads CASKGTIGETQYF. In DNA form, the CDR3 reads TGTGCCAGCAAGGGAACAATCGGGGAGACCCAGTACTTC.

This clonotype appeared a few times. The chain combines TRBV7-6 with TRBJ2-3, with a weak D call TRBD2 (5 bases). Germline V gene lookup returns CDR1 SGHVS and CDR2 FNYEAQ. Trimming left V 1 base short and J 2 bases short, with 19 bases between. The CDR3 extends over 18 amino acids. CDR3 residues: CASSLGRGNLRATDTQYF. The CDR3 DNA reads TGTGCCAGCAGCTTAGGTCGGGGAAATTTAAGGGCCACAGATACGCAGTATTTT.

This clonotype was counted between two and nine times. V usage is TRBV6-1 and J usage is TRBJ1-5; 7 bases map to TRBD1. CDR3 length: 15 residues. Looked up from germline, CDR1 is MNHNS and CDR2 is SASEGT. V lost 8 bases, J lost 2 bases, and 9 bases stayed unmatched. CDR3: CASRRNRGGNQPQHF. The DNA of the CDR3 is TGTGCCAGCCGCCGGAACAGGGGTGGCAATCAGCCCCAGCATTTT.

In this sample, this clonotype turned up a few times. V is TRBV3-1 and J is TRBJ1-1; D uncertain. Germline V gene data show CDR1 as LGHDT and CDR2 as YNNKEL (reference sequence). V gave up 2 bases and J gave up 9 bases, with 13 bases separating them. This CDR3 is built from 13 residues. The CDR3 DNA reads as TGTGCCAGCAGCCAACGGGATGGGGTGAAAGCTTTCTTT. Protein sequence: CASSQRDGVKAFF.

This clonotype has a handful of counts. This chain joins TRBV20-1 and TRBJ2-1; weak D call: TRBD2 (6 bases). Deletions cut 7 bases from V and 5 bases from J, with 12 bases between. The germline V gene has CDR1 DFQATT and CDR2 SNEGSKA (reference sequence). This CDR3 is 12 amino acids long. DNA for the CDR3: TGCAGTGTGCTGCCGGGGGACAATGAGCAGTTCTTC. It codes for CSVLPGDNEQFF.

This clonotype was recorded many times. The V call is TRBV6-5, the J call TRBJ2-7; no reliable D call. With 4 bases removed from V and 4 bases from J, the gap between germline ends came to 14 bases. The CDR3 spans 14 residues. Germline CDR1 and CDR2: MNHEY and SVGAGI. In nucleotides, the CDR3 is TGTGCCAGCAGTTTCGCCTCCAAGCGATACGAGCAGTACTTC. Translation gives CASSFASKRYEQYF.

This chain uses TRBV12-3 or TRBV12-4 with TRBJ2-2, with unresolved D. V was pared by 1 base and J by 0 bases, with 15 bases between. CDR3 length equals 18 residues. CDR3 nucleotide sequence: TGTGCCAGCAGTTTAGAGGGTCGGTGGATCGCGAACACCGGGGAGCTGTTTTTT. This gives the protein CASSLEGRWIANTGELFF.

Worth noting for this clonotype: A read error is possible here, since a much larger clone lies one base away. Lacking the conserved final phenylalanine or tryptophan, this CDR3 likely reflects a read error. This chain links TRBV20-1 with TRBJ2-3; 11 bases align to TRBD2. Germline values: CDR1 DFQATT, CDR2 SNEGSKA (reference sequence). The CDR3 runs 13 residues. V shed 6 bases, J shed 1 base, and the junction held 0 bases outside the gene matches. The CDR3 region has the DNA TGCAGTGCGGGACTAGCGGGCACAGATACGCAGTATTCT. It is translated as CSAGLAGTDTQYS.